The T cell receptor beta chain described here comes from a study of T cell changes during pregnancy in multiple sclerosis (dated by TCRdb to about 2019). With regard to the full study: In women with multiple sclerosis, the researchers looked at how the T cell repertoire shifted as pregnancy progressed.

As concerns this clone: Its antigen target is currently unknown. The input lacks base qualities; no much larger clone sits a single base away.

Libraries were constructed by the immunoSEQ multiplex PCR assay. TCRdb provides this immuneACCESS table in a form limited to in-frame rearrangements. Some clones are lacking; in checked studies, under half of them reflect an unresolved V gene, and why the rest are absent is not known. The sample yields nearly 60,000 clones; 75% to 95% were counted once. The top ten hold 0.4% to 0.5% of the sample. From the germline V gene, CDR1 is MNHEY and CDR2 is SVGAGI. Trimming removed 5 bases from V and 4 bases from J, leaving 12 bases between the germline ends. The CDR3 holds 13 amino acids from the cysteine to the phenylalanine. The only DNA kept is the CDR3, 39 bases in frame from the first base.

The V and J genes are TRBV6-5 and TRBJ2-7, with TRBD1 as a weak D call on 6 bases. The TCR originated in a female donor in good health, enrolled as a control in a pregnancy study. This specimen was CD4+ T cells from peripheral blood mononuclear cells, taken after pregnancy. The CDR3 corresponds to CASSQQQGYEQYF. The bases are TGTGCCAGCAGTCAACAACAGGGATACGAGCAGTACTTC.